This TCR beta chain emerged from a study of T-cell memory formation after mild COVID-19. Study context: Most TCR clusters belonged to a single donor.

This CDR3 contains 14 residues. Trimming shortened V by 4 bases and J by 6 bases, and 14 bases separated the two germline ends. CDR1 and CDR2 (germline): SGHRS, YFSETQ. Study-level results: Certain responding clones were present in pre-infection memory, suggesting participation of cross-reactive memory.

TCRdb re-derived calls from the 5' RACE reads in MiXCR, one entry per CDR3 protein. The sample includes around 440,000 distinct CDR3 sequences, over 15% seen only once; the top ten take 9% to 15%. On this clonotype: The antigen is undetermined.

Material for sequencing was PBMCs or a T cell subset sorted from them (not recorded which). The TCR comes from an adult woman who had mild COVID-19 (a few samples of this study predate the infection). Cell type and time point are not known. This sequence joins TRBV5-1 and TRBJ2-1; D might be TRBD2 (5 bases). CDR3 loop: CASSQLVGRNEQFF. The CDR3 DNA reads TGCGCCAGCAGCCAACTAGTCGGTCGCAATGAGCAGTTCTTC.